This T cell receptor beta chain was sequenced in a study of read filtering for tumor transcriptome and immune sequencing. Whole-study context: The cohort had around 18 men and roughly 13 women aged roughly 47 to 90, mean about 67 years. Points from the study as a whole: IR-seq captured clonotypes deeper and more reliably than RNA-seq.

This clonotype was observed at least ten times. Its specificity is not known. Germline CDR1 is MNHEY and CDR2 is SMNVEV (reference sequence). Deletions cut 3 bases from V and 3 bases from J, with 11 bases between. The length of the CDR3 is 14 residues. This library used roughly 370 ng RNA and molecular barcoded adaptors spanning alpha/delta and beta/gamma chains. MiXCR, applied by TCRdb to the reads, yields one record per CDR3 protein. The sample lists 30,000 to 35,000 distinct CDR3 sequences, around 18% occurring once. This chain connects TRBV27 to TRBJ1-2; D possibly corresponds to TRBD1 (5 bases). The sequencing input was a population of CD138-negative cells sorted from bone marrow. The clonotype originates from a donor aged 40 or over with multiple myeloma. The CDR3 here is CASSLLGDDYGYTF. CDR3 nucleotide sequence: TGTGCCAGCAGTTTGTTGGGGGATGACTATGGCTACACCTTC.